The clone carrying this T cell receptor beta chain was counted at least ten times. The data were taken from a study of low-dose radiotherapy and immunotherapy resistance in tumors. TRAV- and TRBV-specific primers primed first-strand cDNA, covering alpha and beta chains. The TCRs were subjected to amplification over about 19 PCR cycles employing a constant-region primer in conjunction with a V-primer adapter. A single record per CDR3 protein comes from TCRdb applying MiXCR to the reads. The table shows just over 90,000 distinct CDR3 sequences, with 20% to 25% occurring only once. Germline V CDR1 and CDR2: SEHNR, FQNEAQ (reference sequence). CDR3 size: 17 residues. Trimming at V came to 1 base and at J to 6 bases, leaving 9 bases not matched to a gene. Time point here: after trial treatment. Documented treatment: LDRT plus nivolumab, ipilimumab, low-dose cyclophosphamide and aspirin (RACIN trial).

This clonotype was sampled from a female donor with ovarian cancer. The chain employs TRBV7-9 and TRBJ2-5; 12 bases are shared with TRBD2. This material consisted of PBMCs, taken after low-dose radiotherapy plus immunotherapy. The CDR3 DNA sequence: TGTGCCAGCAGCTTAGGAGCTAGCGGGGGGGCGGTCCAGACCCAGTACTTC. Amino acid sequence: CASSLGASGGAVQTQYF. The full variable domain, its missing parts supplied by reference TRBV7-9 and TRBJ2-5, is DTGVSQNPRHKITKRGQNVTFRCDPISEHNRLYWYRQTLGQGPEFLTYFQNEAQLEKSRLLSDRFSAERPKGSFSTLEIQRTEQGDSAMYLCASSLGASGGAVQTQYFGPGTRLLVL.